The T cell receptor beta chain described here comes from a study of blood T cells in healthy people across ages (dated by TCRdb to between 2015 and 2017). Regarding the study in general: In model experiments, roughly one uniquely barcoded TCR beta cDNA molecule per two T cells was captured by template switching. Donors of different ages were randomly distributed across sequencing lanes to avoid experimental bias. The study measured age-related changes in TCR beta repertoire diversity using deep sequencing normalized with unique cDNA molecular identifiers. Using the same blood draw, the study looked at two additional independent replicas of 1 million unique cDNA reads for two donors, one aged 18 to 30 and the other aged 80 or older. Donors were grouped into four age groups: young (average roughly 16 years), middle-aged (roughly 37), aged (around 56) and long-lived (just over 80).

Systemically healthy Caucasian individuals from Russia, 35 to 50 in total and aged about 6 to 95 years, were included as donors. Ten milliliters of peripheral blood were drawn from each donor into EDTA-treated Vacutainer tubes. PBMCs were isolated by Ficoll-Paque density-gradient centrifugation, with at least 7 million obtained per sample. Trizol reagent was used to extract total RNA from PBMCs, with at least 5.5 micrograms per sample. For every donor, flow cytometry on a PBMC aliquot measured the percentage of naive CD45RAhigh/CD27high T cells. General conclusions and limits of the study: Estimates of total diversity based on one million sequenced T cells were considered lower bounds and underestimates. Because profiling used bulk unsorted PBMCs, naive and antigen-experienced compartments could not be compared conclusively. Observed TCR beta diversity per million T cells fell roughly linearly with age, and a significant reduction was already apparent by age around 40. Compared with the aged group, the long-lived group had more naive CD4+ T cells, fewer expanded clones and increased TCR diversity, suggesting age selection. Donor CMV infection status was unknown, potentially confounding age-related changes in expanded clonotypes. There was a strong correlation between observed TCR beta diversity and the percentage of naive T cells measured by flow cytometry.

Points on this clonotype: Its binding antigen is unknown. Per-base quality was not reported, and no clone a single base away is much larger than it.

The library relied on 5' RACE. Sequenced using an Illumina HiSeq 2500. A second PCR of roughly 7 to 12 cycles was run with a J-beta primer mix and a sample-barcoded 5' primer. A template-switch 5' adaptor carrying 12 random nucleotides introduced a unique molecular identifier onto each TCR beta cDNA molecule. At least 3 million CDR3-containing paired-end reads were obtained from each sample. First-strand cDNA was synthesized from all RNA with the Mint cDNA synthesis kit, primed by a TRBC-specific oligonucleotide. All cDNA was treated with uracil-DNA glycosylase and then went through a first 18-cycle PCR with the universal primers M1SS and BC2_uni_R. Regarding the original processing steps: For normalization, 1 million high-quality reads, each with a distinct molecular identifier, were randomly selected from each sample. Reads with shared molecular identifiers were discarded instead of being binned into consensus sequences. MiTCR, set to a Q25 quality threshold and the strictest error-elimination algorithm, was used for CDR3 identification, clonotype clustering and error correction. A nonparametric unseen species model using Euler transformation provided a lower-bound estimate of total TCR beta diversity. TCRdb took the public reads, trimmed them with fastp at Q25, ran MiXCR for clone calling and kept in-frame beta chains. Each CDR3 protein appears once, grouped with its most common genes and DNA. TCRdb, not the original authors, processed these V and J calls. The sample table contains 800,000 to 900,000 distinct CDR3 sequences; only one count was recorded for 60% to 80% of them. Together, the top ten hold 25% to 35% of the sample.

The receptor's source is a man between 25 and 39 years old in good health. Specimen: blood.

This receptor carries the CDR3 CAGSDFSGLAGEETQYF. The bases read TGTGCCGGCTCCGATTTCTCCGGACTAGCGGGGGAAGAGACCCAGTACTTC. In this chain, TRBV6-1 is recombined with TRBJ2-5, with TRBD2 identical over 13 junction bases. From a lookup of the germline V gene, CDR1 and CDR2 are MNHNS and SASEGT. Ends trimmed: V by 11 bases, J by 3 bases; bases unmatched to a gene: 15. CDR3 length: 17 amino acids, cysteine to phenylalanine. Only the CDR3 portion is preserved as DNA: 51 bases, with reading frame beginning at the first base.